Detailed here is one TCR beta chain. What it binds is unknown. The junction does not match germline at one end; this may be a read error. These data belong to a study of shared clonotypes between healthy human individuals. Partitioning of CD4+ cells yielded a CD45RA+ naive subset and a CD45RA-negative memory subset. Germline V CDR1 and CDR2: SNHLY, FYNNEI. The CDR3 extends over 12 amino acids. Study-wide points: Clonotypes not shared had lower generation probabilities than those common to all four donors.

TCRdb keeps only in-frame clones here, not all; method: immunoSEQ multiplex PCR. In the table there are nearly 1 million clones, around three quarters of which are singletons. The sample consisted of memory CD4+ T cells sorted from blood. The subset: CD45RA-negative fraction. The sequence came from a man aged 18 to 29 in good health. This chain connects TRBV2 to TRBJ2-7; D may be TRBD1 (6 bases). DNA for the CDR3: TGTGCCAGCAGTGACCCGGGACACCCAAAAGAATTC. Amino acid sequence: CASSDPGHPKEF.